The rows below give T cell receptor beta chains drawn from one sample of a study of T cell changes during pregnancy in multiple sclerosis. Clones were read by immunoSEQ multiplex PCR, and TCRdb kept only the in-frame ones, dropping some. The table shows almost 50,000 clones, with about 90% occurring only once. This sample comprised CD8+ T cells from peripheral blood mononuclear cells, obtained after pregnancy. These receptors originate from a female donor with multiple sclerosis, enrolled in a pregnancy study. CDR3s include the opening cysteine and the closing phenylalanine or tryptophan. The D gene is left open where the match is weak. Not every row has a clone size; where given, it reads once, few, many or a size class.

clone size,D gene,V gene,J gene,CDR3 protein,CDR3 DNA
few,NA,TRBV10-3,TRBJ1-2,CAISEDLQGSVFGYTF,TGTGCCATCAGTGAGGATTTACAGGGATCGGTCTTTGGCTACACCTTC
NA,TRBD1,TRBV29-1,TRBJ2-2,CSVEQGGGASSGELFF,TGCAGCGTCGAACAGGGGGGCGGTGCGTCCTCCGGGGAGCTGTTTTTT
NA,TRBD2,TRBV19,TRBJ2-7,CASSHSAGGPYEQYF,TGTGCCAGTAGCCATTCCGCGGGGGGGCCCTACGAGCAGTACTTC
once,TRBD1,TRBV5-6,TRBJ1-1,CASSPGQLTLEAFF,TGTGCCAGCAGCCCGGGACAGCTGACACTTGAAGCTTTCTTT
NA,NA,TRBV9,TRBJ2-3,CASSVGGPTDTQYF,TGTGCCAGCAGCGTAGGTGGGCCCACAGATACGCAGTATTTT
NA,NA,TRBV5-5,TRBJ1-1,CASSGEGGEAFF,TGTGCCAGCAGCGGGGAGGGGGGTGAAGCTTTCTTT
NA,NA,TRBV30,TRBJ1-1,CAWSVMAQGGLNTEAFF,TGTGCCTGGAGTGTAATGGCGCAGGGAGGCCTTAACACTGAAGCTTTCTTT
NA,TRBD2,TRBV19,TRBJ2-3,CASSIDGLAGESTDTQYF,TGTGCCAGTAGTATAGACGGACTAGCGGGGGAAAGCACAGATACGCAGTATTTT
once,NA,TRBV9,TRBJ2-7,CASSVGGDEQYF,TGTGCCAGCAGCGTAGGGGGGGACGAGCAGTACTTC
NA,TRBD2,TRBV13,TRBJ2-7,CASSSPSGGASYEQYF,TGTGCCAGCAGCTCCCCCTCGGGGGGGGCCTCCTACGAGCAGTACTTC
NA,NA,TRBV18,TRBJ1-2,CASSREGVGVYGYTF,TGTGCCAGCTCCCGAGAGGGGGTAGGCGTCTATGGCTACACCTTC
NA,TRBD1,TRBV5-6,TRBJ1-4,CASSLEGAPNEKLFF,TGTGCCAGCAGCTTGGAGGGGGCTCCTAATGAAAAACTGTTTTTT
NA,TRBD1,TRBV4-1,TRBJ1-6,CASSQAGQGSGSSYNSPLHF,TGCGCCAGCAGCCAGGCGGGACAGGGGTCTGGGAGCTCCTATAATTCACCCCTCCACTTT
NA,TRBD1,TRBV27,TRBJ1-2,CASSSIHETFGTGDGYTF,TGTGCCAGCAGCTCAATACATGAGACCTTCGGGACAGGGGATGGCTACACCTTC
NA,TRBD1,TRBV28,TRBJ2-7,CASSLLQGVDEQYF,TGTGCCAGCAGTCTGCTACAGGGGGTAGACGAGCAGTACTTC
NA,TRBD2,TRBV2,TRBJ2-5,CASSRTSGVKETQYF,TGTGCCAGCAGTCGGACTAGCGGGGTGAAAGAGACCCAGTACTTC
NA,NA,TRBV7-8,TRBJ2-7,CASSLARDFSYEQYF,TGTGCCAGCAGCTTAGCGAGAGACTTCTCCTACGAGCAGTACTTC
NA,NA,TRBV19,TRBJ2-3,CASSIGGSPDTQYF,TGTGCCAGTAGTATTGGGGGGTCCCCAGATACGCAGTATTTT
once,TRBD1,TRBV9,TRBJ2-7,CASSPSGTGGSEQYF,TGTGCCAGCAGCCCCTCCGGGACAGGGGGCTCCGAGCAGTACTTC
NA,TRBD1,TRBV30,TRBJ1-5,CAWGDSRAQPQHF,TGTGCCTGGGGGGACAGTAGGGCTCAGCCCCAGCATTTT
NA,TRBD1,TRBV30,TRBJ1-1,CAWIKLQGEDTEAFF,TGTGCCTGGATTAAGCTACAGGGGGAGGACACTGAAGCTTTCTTT
NA,NA,TRBV27,TRBJ2-3,CASSLAGIDTQYF,TGTGCCAGCAGTTTAGCGGGGATAGATACGCAGTATTTT
NA,NA,TRBV19,TRBJ2-3,CASSIYTASTDTQYF,TGTGCCAGTAGTATATATACAGCCAGCACAGATACGCAGTATTTT
NA,TRBD1,TRBV19,TRBJ2-7,CASTQGASSYEQYF,TGTGCCAGTACACAGGGGGCCAGCTCCTACGAGCAGTACTTC
NA,TRBD1,TRBV29-1,TRBJ1-2,CSVPDRGRYGYTF,TGCAGCGTACCGGACAGGGGAAGGTATGGCTACACCTTC
many,NA,TRBV28,TRBJ2-7,CASTLTGQEGYEQYF,TGTGCCAGCACCCTTACCGGGCAAGAGGGCTACGAGCAGTACTTC
NA,NA,TRBV6-5,TRBJ2-7,CASSYSEGDEQYF,TGTGCCAGCAGTTACTCCGAGGGGGACGAGCAGTACTTC
once,TRBD2,TRBV11-3,TRBJ2-1,CASSLASGGAPEQFF,TGTGCCAGCAGCTTAGCTAGCGGGGGGGCCCCTGAGCAGTTCTTC
NA,TRBD1,TRBV9,TRBJ1-1,CASSVEATGGAFF,TGTGCCAGCAGCGTTGAGGCCACAGGGGGTGCTTTCTTT
few,TRBD1,TRBV4-1,TRBJ1-1,CASSQPNRGPNTEAFF,TGCGCCAGCAGCCAGCCTAACAGGGGCCCGAACACTGAAGCTTTCTTT
once,NA,TRBV6-5,TRBJ1-2,CASISLEQGYYGYTF,TGTGCCAGCATCTCCCTGGAACAGGGATACTATGGCTACACCTTC
once,NA,TRBV2,TRBJ1-5,CASSDRTVPYQPQHF,TGTGCCAGCAGTGACCGGACAGTACCTTATCAGCCCCAGCATTTT
NA,TRBD1,TRBV30,TRBJ1-3,CAWSHIQGAFGNTIYF,TGTGCCTGGAGCCATATACAGGGGGCTTTTGGAAACACCATATATTTT
NA,NA,TRBV25-1,TRBJ2-5,CASSSDRQKETQYF,TGTGCCAGCAGTTCCGACCGACAGAAAGAGACCCAGTACTTC
NA,NA,TRBV28,TRBJ1-4,CASSRNEKLFF,TGTGCCAGCAGCCGGAATGAAAAACTGTTTTTT
NA,NA,TRBV5-6,TRBJ2-1,CASSFDRRAYNEQFF,TGTGCCAGCAGCTTTGACAGGAGAGCCTACAATGAGCAGTTCTTC
few,NA,TRBV4-1,TRBJ1-5,CASSQVGTQPQHF,TGCGCCAGCAGCCAAGTGGGGACACAGCCCCAGCATTTT
once,NA,TRBV6-1,TRBJ1-1,CASSGGDLEAFF,TGTGCCAGCAGTGGAGGAGACCTTGAAGCTTTCTTT
NA,NA,TRBV7-3,TRBJ2-2,CASSSTGTGELFF,TGTGCCAGCAGTTCCACGGGGACCGGGGAGCTGTTTTTT
NA,TRBD2,TRBV7-3,TRBJ2-1,CASSPLAGGLNEQFF,TGTGCCAGCAGCCCACTAGCGGGGGGGCTCAATGAGCAGTTCTTC
once,NA,TRBV25-1,TRBJ2-1,CASTGVAVNNEQFF,TGTGCCAGCACAGGGGTGGCGGTAAACAATGAGCAGTTCTTC
NA,NA,TRBV19,TRBJ2-5,CASRGDAVQETQYF,TGTGCCAGTAGAGGGGATGCGGTACAAGAGACCCAGTACTTC